Below are 8 T cell receptor beta chains sequenced from a single sample in a study of T-cell reconstitution after alpha-beta-depleted transplantation in children. Preparation of the TCRbeta library involved a method that used unique molecular identifiers. TCRdb re-called the PCR reads through MiXCR, storing one row per CDR3 protein. The table includes roughly 610,000 distinct CDR3 sequences, approximately 10% detected once. The specimen comprised PBMCs from the stem cell graft donor, sampled from the stem cell graft. The origin of the receptors is a human donor who donated a stem cell graft to a child with acute myeloid leukemia.

This clonotype was found a few times. This chain connects TRBV9 to TRBJ2-3; the match to TRBD2 covers 7 bases. Looked up from germline, CDR1 is SGDLS and CDR2 is YYNGEE. V was clipped by 5 bases and J by 3 bases; unmatched bases: 9. The CDR3 has 15 residues. In DNA form, the CDR3 reads TGTGCCAGCAGTGGAGGGGTGCGGGAGACAGATACGCAGTATTTT. Translated, it gives CASSGGVRETDTQYF.

The gene calls are TRBV30 and TRBJ2-3; D is possibly TRBD2 (6 bases). Trimming took off 5 bases at V and 0 bases at J, with 12 bases between the two ends. Per germline, CDR1 GTSNPN and CDR2 SVGIG (reference sequence). The CDR3 runs to 14 residues. CDR3 protein: CAWGGSRSTDTQYF. The CDR3 DNA reads as TGTGCCTGGGGGGGGAGTCGAAGCACAGATACGCAGTATTTT.

This clonotype appeared many times. Here the CDR3 reads CASSSTNEKLFF. CDR3 in DNA: TGTGCCAGCAGCTCGACAAATGAAAAACTGTTTTTT. V and J are TRBV7-9 and TRBJ1-4; D is ambiguous. Germline CDR1 reads SEHNR; CDR2 reads FQNEAQ (reference sequence). Trimming left V 4 bases short and J 5 bases short, with 5 bases between. This CDR3 region has 12 residues.

The chain carries TRBV29-1 and TRBJ2-1, with D unclear. The germline gives CDR1 SQVTM, CDR2 ANQGSEA. CDR3 size: 13 residues. V lost 4 bases to trimming and J lost 4 bases, with 11 bases between them. The DNA of the CDR3 is TGCAGCGTTGTGGGTCCCCTTTACAATGAGCAGTTCTTC. As protein: CSVVGPLYNEQFF.

This clonotype was counted at least ten times. The CDR3 nucleotides read TGCAGCGTTGCCCTCCTGTGGGGGGAGGATACTGAAGCTTTCTTT. The encoded protein is CSVALLWGEDTEAFF. The V gene is TRBV29-1, the J gene TRBJ1-1; D possibly corresponds to TRBD1 (5 bases). This CDR3 contains 15 residues. Trimming cost V 4 bases and J 5 bases, with 20 bases left between them. Germline CDR1 and CDR2: SQVTM and ANQGSEA.

In this sample, this clonotype turned up many times. The rearrangement joins TRBV12-3 or TRBV12-4 to TRBJ1-5; maybe TRBD1 (6 bases). V was shortened by 7 bases and J by 0 bases, with 19 bases between the two germline ends. The CDR3 covers 17 residues. CDR3 loop: CASTYRVGLYSNQPQHF. The CDR3 coding sequence is TGTGCCAGCACCTACAGGGTAGGGTTATATAGCAATCAGCCCCAGCATTTT.

This clonotype was detected only a few times. V is TRBV7-8 and J is TRBJ2-7; 10 bases are shared with TRBD1. CDR1 SGHVS and CDR2 FQNEAQ come from the germline V gene. The J segment lost 7 bases and the V segment lost 3 bases, leaving 6 bases of the junction unmatched. The CDR3 runs to 14 residues. CDR3 sequence reads: CASSLTGGAGEQYF. The CDR3 DNA reads TGTGCCAGCAGCTTGACAGGGGGCGCAGGGGAGCAGTACTTC.

The rearrangement uses TRBV5-1 and TRBJ2-5, with 8 bases matching TRBD1. Germline CDR1 is SGHRS and CDR2 is YFSETQ. V shed 4 bases, J shed 1 base, and the junction held 6 bases outside the gene matches. The CDR3 is 15 amino acids. The CDR3 loop is CASSDGQGSQETQYF. The CDR3 nucleotides read TGCGCCAGCAGCGACGGACAGGGCTCCCAAGAGACCCAGTACTTC.